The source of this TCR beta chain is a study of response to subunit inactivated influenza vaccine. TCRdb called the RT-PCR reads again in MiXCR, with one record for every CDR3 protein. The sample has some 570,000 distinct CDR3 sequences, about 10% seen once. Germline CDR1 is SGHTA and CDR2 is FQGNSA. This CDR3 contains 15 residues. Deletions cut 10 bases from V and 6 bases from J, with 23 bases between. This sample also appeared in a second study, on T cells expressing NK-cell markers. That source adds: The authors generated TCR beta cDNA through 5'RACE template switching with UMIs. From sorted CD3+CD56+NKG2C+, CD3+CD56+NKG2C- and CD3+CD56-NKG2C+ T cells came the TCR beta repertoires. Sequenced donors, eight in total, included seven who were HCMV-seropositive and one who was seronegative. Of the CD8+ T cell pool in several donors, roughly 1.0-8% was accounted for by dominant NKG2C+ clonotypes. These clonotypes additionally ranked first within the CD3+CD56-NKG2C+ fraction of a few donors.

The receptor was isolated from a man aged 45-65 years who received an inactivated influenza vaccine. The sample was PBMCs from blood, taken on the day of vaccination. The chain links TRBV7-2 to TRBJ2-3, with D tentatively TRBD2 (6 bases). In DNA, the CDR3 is TGTGCCACCGGACTCCAGGCTAGCGATTCTGATACGCAGTATTTT. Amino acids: CATGLQASDSDTQYF.